One sample yielded the 27 T cell receptor beta chains listed below, sequenced in a study of shared clonotypes between healthy human individuals. The assay was immunoSEQ multiplex PCR, and TCRdb's table has in-frame clones only and misses some. Of around 560,000 clones listed, around 96% are singletons. Naive CD8 cells comprised CD45RO-negative, CCR7-positively selected cells, excluding terminally differentiated effector memory CD45RA+ cells. Sample: naive CD8+ T cells sorted from blood. The receptor source for this set is a woman younger than 45 in good health.

This chain joins TRBV14 and TRBJ2-1; TRBD2 aligns across 10 bases. Germline V CDR1 and CDR2: SGHDN, FVKESK. There are 16 residues in the CDR3. The J segment lost 8 bases and the V segment lost 1 base, leaving 8 bases of the junction unmatched. CDR3 sequence: CASSQVQREGIYEQFF. CDR3 nucleotides: TGTGCCAGCAGCCAAGTCCAGCGGGAGGGCATTTATGAGCAGTTCTTC.

The chain uses TRBV5-1 and TRBJ1-5; tentatively, D is TRBD1 (5 bases). Germline lookup yields CDR1 SGHRS and CDR2 YFSETQ. This CDR3 spans 14 amino acids. V was cut by 4 bases and J by 2 bases, with 10 bases left in between. CDR3 sequence reads: CASSLEGRNQPQHF. In DNA form, the CDR3 reads TGCGCCAGCAGCCTGGAGGGACGCAATCAGCCCCAGCATTTT.

The chain recombines TRBV19 with TRBJ2-7; possibly TRBD2 for D (5 bases). Germline CDR1 reads LNHDA; CDR2 reads SQIVND (reference sequence). CDR3 length: 13 residues. Trimming removed 5 bases from V and 3 bases from J, with 11 bases in between. Here the CDR3 reads CASSDGINYEQYF. DNA of the CDR3: TGTGCCAGTAGTGACGGGATAAACTACGAGCAGTACTTC.

This chain links TRBV19 with TRBJ1-2, with TRBD1 matching 8 bases. V gave up 4 bases and J gave up 6 bases; unmatched junction bases: 10. This CDR3 contains 15 residues. Germline loops: CDR1 LNHDA, CDR2 SQIVND (reference sequence). The CDR3 DNA follows: TGTGCCAGTAGTACGGACAGGGAGGAACTGGATGGCTACACCTTC. Translation: CASSTDREELDGYTF.

The chain uses TRBV9 and TRBJ1-1, with D possibly being TRBD1 (5 bases). The V end was cut by 4 bases, the J end by 1 base, with 14 bases between. Germline values: CDR1 SGDLS, CDR2 YYNGEE. The CDR3 has 15 amino acids. The CDR3 DNA reads TGTGCCAGCAGCCCCGGGGCCAGCCCGAACACTGAAGCTTTCTTT. It codes for CASSPGASPNTEAFF.

The chain joins TRBV7-9 to TRBJ2-7; TRBD2 matches at 7 bases. Germline V gene lookup returns CDR1 SEHNR and CDR2 FQNEAQ (reference sequence). J was trimmed by 3 bases and V by 5 bases; bases with no gene match: 4. The length of the CDR3 is 13 residues. CDR3: CASSPREGYEQYF. CDR3 in DNA: TGTGCCAGCAGCCCAAGGGAGGGCTACGAGCAGTACTTC.

This clone was detected only a few times. The rearrangement links TRBV7-9 to TRBJ2-7, with D possibly matching TRBD1 (5 bases). The CDR3 length is 12 residues. Germline V gene sequence: CDR1 SEHNR, CDR2 FQNEAQ (reference sequence). V lost 5 bases to trimming and J lost 4 bases, with 9 bases between them. In DNA form, the CDR3 reads TGTGCCAGCAGCCGCAGGGAATACGAGCAGTACTTC. Its protein is CASSRREYEQYF.

V and J are TRBV6-4 and TRBJ1-1; 9 nucleotides match TRBD1. V shed 6 bases and J 4 bases; nucleotides not matched to a gene: 9. Germline CDR1 is MRHNA and CDR2 is SNTAGT. The CDR3 runs 15 residues. The DNA for the CDR3 is TGTGCCAGCAGGATATCACAGGGGGCGGCCACTGAAGCTTTCTTT. It yields the protein CASRISQGAATEAFF.

J is TRBJ1-5 and V is TRBV19; D is unclear. The CDR3 spans 14 residues. Per the germline V gene, CDR1 is LNHDA and CDR2 is SQIVND (reference sequence). V was clipped by 1 base and J by 2 bases, with 6 bases between them. The CDR3 sequence: CASSIGPGNQPQHF. As DNA, the CDR3 is TGTGCCAGTAGTATAGGGCCAGGCAATCAGCCCCAGCATTTT.

The V and J genes are TRBV29-1 and TRBJ1-4; D is possibly TRBD1 (6 bases). Germline values: CDR1 SQVTM, CDR2 ANQGSEA. This CDR3 has 17 amino acids. Trimming cost V 0 bases and J 8 bases, with 22 bases left between them. The CDR3 protein is CSVEDRGQGPLGEKLFF. The DNA for the CDR3 is TGCAGCGTTGAAGATAGAGGTCAGGGGCCGTTGGGGGAAAAACTGTTTTTT.

The V gene is TRBV13, the J gene TRBJ2-7; 9 bases are shared with TRBD2. Trimming cost V 0 bases and J 6 bases; bases outside gene matches: 3. The germline CDR1 and CDR2 sequences are PRHDT and FYEKMQ (reference sequence). CDR3 length: 14 residues. The CDR3: CASSLGLAGPEQYF. CDR3 in DNA: TGTGCCAGCAGCTTAGGCCTAGCGGGACCCGAGCAGTACTTC.

The rearrangement uses TRBV7-2 and TRBJ2-1, with a weak D call TRBD2 (6 bases). CDR3 length: 15 residues. V lost 5 bases and J 1 base, leaving 12 bases between the germline ends. CDR1 and CDR2 from the germline V gene are SGHTA and FQGNSA. CDR3 in amino acids: CASSAGLLSYNEQFF. The CDR3 bases are TGTGCCAGCAGCGCCGGACTATTATCCTACAATGAGCAGTTCTTC.

V is TRBV5-5 and J is TRBJ2-1; 11 bases match TRBD2. The J segment lost 8 bases and the V segment lost 2 bases, leaving 9 bases of the junction unmatched. There are 16 residues in the CDR3. From germline, CDR1 is SGHKS and CDR2 YYEKEE (reference sequence). The CDR3 bases are TGTGCCAGCAGCTTACAACTAGCGGGAGTTTATGATGAGCAGTTCTTC. It translates to CASSLQLAGVYDEQFF.

This chain links TRBV7-6 with TRBJ2-1, with TRBD1 matching 7 bases. This CDR3 is 12 amino acids long. Germline CDR1 reads SGHVS; CDR2 reads FNYEAQ. Losses at the gene ends were 5 bases for V and 6 bases for J; bases not matched to a gene: 1. CDR3 in amino acids: CASSHRGNEQFF. The CDR3 coding sequence is TGTGCCAGCAGCCACAGGGGCAATGAGCAGTTCTTC. The full variable domain, completed using reference TRBV7-6 and TRBJ2-1, is GAGVSQSPRYKVTKRGQDVALRCDPISGHVSLYWYRQALGQGPEFLTYFNYEAQQDKSGLPNDRFSAERPEGSISTLTIQRTEQRDSAMYRCASSHRGNEQFFGPGTRLTVL.

The rearrangement uses TRBV28 and TRBJ2-3; 11 bases align to TRBD2. This CDR3 has 17 amino acids. Germline V gene data show CDR1 as MDHEN and CDR2 as SYDVKM. With V trimmed by 6 bases and J by 0 bases, 8 bases remained unmatched. Here the CDR3 reads CASSSQGLAESTDTQYF. The CDR3 DNA follows: TGTGCCAGCAGCTCCCAGGGACTAGCGGAGAGCACAGATACGCAGTATTTT.

The chain couples TRBV13 to TRBJ1-1, with D maybe TRBD1 (6 bases). The CDR3 is made up of 13 amino acids. V was cut by 5 bases and J by 5 bases, with 12 bases left in between. The V gene's germline CDR1 is PRHDT and CDR2 FYEKMQ (reference sequence). The DNA of the CDR3 is TGTGCCAGCAGCAACAGGGTTGGTACTGAAGCTTTCTTT. Protein product: CASSNRVGTEAFF.

The chain couples TRBV12-5 to TRBJ1-1, with D unclear. The V gene's germline CDR1 is LGHNT and CDR2 FRNRAP. The length of the CDR3 is 12 residues. V lost 3 bases to trimming and J lost 4 bases, with 6 bases between them. CDR3 region: CASGLYGTEAFF. The CDR3 region has the DNA TGTGCTAGTGGTTTATACGGCACTGAAGCTTTCTTT.

This clone has just one count. The chain couples TRBV27 to TRBJ2-1; D is possibly TRBD2 (6 bases). The germline CDR1 and CDR2 sequences are MNHEY and SMNVEV (reference sequence). The ends were cut back, 3 bases at V and 7 bases at J, with 13 bases in the middle. This CDR3 spans 14 amino acids. The chain's CDR3 is CASSLQRVGNEQFF. As DNA, the CDR3 is TGTGCCAGCAGTTTGCAGCGGGTGGGGAATGAGCAGTTCTTC.

This sequence joins TRBV9 and TRBJ2-1; 9 bases align to TRBD1. After removal of 7 bases from V and 5 bases from J, the junction contained 4 bases not matched to a gene. The CDR3 runs to 13 residues. Germline CDR1 and CDR2: SGDLS and YYNGEE. CDR3 bases: TGTGCCAGCGGGACAGGGTTGGACAATGAGCAGTTCTTC. Translating gives CASGTGLDNEQFF.

The V and J genes are TRBV9 and TRBJ1-1; TRBD1 agrees at 11 bases. Unmatched junction bases numbered 10, after V lost 0 bases and J lost 3 bases. Germline V CDR1 and CDR2: SGDLS, YYNGEE. This CDR3 is built from 18 residues. The CDR3 DNA follows: TGTGCCAGCAGCGTAGAACCCACACCGGGACAGGGGGACACTGAAGCTTTCTTT. Protein product: CASSVEPTPGQGDTEAFF.

J is TRBJ2-1 and V is TRBV28; D ambiguous. The germline CDR1 and CDR2 sequences are MDHEN and SYDVKM. The CDR3 runs to 12 residues. Trimming removed 2 bases at V and 10 bases at J, with 9 bases between. In DNA form, the CDR3 reads TGTGCCAGCAGTTTACCCAGATCCGAGCAGTTCTTC. Translated: CASSLPRSEQFF.

The chain couples TRBV6-1 to TRBJ1-2; D uncertain. The V gene's germline CDR1 is MNHNS and CDR2 SASEGT. V was clipped by 2 bases and J by 0 bases, with 10 bases between them. The CDR3 runs to 15 residues. The CDR3 reads CASSESVGANYGYTF. In DNA form, the CDR3 reads TGTGCCAGCAGTGAATCAGTTGGGGCTAACTATGGCTACACCTTC.

The V gene is TRBV29-1, the J gene TRBJ1-1; no definite D call. Germline V gene lookup returns CDR1 SQVTM and CDR2 ANQGSEA. The ends were cut back, 2 bases at V and 5 bases at J, with 12 bases in the middle. The CDR3 totals 13 residues. The CDR3 loop is CSVEYGYRTEAFF. DNA of the CDR3: TGCAGCGTTGAATACGGTTATCGAACTGAAGCTTTCTTT.

As for this clone: The same CDR3 also results from other DNA sequences found in this sample. This chain links TRBV7-9 with TRBJ1-2; D is perhaps TRBD1 (6 bases). Germline lookup yields CDR1 SEHNR and CDR2 FQNEAQ (reference sequence). The length of the CDR3 is 13 residues. Trimming removed 5 bases at V and 5 bases at J, with 12 bases between. The CDR3 protein is CASSLGGAYGYTF. As DNA, the CDR3 is TGTGCCAGCAGCCTAGGGGGAGCTTATGGCTACACCTTC.

This rearrangement joins TRBV7-6 to TRBJ1-1, with a tentative D call TRBD1 (5 bases). Germline V gene data show CDR1 as SGHVS and CDR2 as FNYEAQ. Trimming cost V 3 bases and J 0 bases, with 14 bases left between them. The CDR3 is 16 amino acids. CDR3 sequence: CASSFRPGELNTEAFF. CDR3 in DNA: TGTGCCAGCAGCTTCCGCCCGGGGGAGCTGAACACTGAAGCTTTCTTT.

The rearrangement uses TRBV6-1 and TRBJ2-7; tentative D call: TRBD2 (6 bases). Germline V CDR1 and CDR2: MNHNS, SASEGT. Trimming took 10 bases from V and 2 from J, leaving 18 bases between them. The CDR3 contains 14 residues. CDR3 in amino acids: CATYTLARAYEQYF. The CDR3 DNA reads TGTGCCACCTACACCCTAGCGCGCGCCTACGAGCAGTACTTC.

V usage is TRBV19 and J usage is TRBJ1-1; D not certain. The V end was cut by 4 bases, the J end by 3 bases, with 12 bases between. This CDR3 is built from 14 residues. Germline V CDR1 and CDR2: LNHDA, SQIVND (reference sequence). The CDR3 here is CASSTTRRYTEAFF. In DNA, the CDR3 is TGTGCCAGTAGTACCACTCGACGGTACACTGAAGCTTTCTTT.